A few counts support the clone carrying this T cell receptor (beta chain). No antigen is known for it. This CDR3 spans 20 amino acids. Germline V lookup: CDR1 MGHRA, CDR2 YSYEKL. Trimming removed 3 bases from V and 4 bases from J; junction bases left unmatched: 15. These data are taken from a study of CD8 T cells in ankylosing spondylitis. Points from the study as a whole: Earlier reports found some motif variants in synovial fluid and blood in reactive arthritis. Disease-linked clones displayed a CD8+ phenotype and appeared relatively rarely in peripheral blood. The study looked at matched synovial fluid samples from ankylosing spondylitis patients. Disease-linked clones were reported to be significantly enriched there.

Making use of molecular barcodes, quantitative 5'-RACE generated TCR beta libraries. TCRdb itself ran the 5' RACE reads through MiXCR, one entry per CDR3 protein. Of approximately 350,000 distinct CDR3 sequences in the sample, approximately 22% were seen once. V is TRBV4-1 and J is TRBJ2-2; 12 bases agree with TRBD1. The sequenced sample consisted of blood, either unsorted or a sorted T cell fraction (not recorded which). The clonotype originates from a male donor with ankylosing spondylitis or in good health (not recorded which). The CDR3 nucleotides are TGCGCCAGCAGCCATGTTCCGGGACAGGGGGCGCAAGGGCTCACCGGGGAGCTGTTTTTT. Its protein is CASSHVPGQGAQGLTGELFF.